A selection of T cell receptor beta chains follows, all from one sample in a study of vaccination effects on CD4 cells after COVID-19. Profiled with immunoSEQ multiplex PCR; TCRdb holds only in-frame clones, not every one. Of 47,000 or so clones in the sample, roughly 70% are singletons; the top ten hold around 6.3%. Their cognate antigens are unknown. This sample comprised CD4+ T cells from PBMCs cultured without peptide, obtained after COVID-19 vaccination. The source of these receptors is a human donor who received a COVID-19 vaccine. Both conserved end residues are trimmed from each CDR3. The order of the fields is clone size, CDR3 length, J gene, V gene, CDR3 protein. Some rows have no size entry. The others give once, few or many, or a class for an expanded clone.

>-|13|TRBJ1-1|TRBV29-1
SVGKGGTRNTEAF
>-|12|TRBJ2-7|TRBV7-8
ASSSHGTEYEQY
>-|16|TRBJ2-1|TRBV7-8
ASSLRWTSGRTGNEQF
>few|14|TRBJ2-1|TRBV7-9
ASIPGGGNSYNEQF
>-|14|TRBJ2-7|TRBV6-5
ASSYSSTKISYEQY
>few|11|TRBJ2-1|TRBV11-2
ASSLDLRRQQF
>few|11|TRBJ2-2|TRBV29-1
SVSEGGTGELF
>-|13|TRBJ1-4|TRBV18
ASSPDTATNEKLF
>-|12|TRBJ1-2|TRBV6-5
ASSFGQGARGYT
>-|14|TRBJ1-1|TRBV7-9
ASSFTRAAKNTEAF
>few|12|TRBJ2-7|TRBV10-1
ASSLTGTTYEQY
>-|14|TRBJ1-1|TRBV29-1
SVAGTGGGRVTEAF
>few|11|TRBJ2-1|TRBV20-1
SASRGYGREQF
>-|13|TRBJ2-1|TRBV19
ASRVYSGSENEQF
>-|12|TRBJ1-6|TRBV30
AWAAGGRPSPLH
>few|12|TRBJ2-7|TRBV12-5
ASGSQGAFAEQY
>-|11|TRBJ1-5|TRBV18
ASSDSPNQPQH
>-|13|TRBJ2-7|TRBV9
ASSASLAVSYEQY
>-|12|TRBJ2-5|TRBV4-2
ASSQDLRGETQY
>-|12|TRBJ2-1|TRBV21-1
ASSKGGTLSAEF
>-|11|TRBJ1-1|TRBV18
ASSQGSDTEAF
>few|12|TRBJ1-2|TRBV24-1
ATSEDDRFAGYT
>-|10|TRBJ2-7|TRBV6-5
ASSGRPYEQY
>once|9|TRBJ2-1|TRBV18
ASSPNNEQF